The 32 T cell receptor beta chains listed next were all sequenced from one sample in a study of beta chain features in type 1 diabetes. Study-level points and caveats: Among patients with Type 1 diabetes, TCRB CDR3s were moderately but significantly shorter in every one of the four CD4+ subsets.

Expressed TCRB transcripts were sequenced, since all the RNA that had been isolated was reverse transcribed. TCRdb's copy holds only in-frame clones and misses some; the assay was immunoSEQ multiplex PCR. This table holds 280,000 or so clones, about 15% found once. Antigen specificity for these receptors is unknown. The sequencing sample was made of naive CD4+ T cells from blood. Receptors were obtained from a man in his late teens or twenties with type 1 diabetes.

In this sample, this clone turned up a few times. The chain recombines TRBV11-2 with TRBJ2-5, with D hard to call. The CDR3 is made up of 14 amino acids. The germline V gene has CDR1 SGHAT and CDR2 FQNNGV. The ends were cut back, 5 bases at V and 4 bases at J, with 14 bases in the middle. The CDR3 loop is CASSRGASGETQYF. CDR3 nucleotide sequence: TGTGCCAGCAGCCGCGGAGCTAGTGGAGAGACCCAGTACTTC.

The chain links TRBV28 to TRBJ1-2; 8 bases fit TRBD1. The length of the CDR3 is 14 residues. V lost 7 bases and J lost 3; bases outside the gene matches: 7. Germline V CDR1 and CDR2: MDHEN, SYDVKM. CDR3 sequence (DNA): TGTGCCAGCAAAACTTCAGGGGGCGACTATGGCTACACCTTC. It is translated as CASKTSGGDYGYTF.

This clone was seen a handful of times. The chain has TRBV7-9 and TRBJ2-5; D unclear. Germline V gene lookup returns CDR1 SEHNR and CDR2 FQNEAQ (reference sequence). This CDR3 is built from 12 residues. Trimming took off 5 bases at V and 4 bases at J, with 8 bases between the two ends. As DNA, the CDR3 is TGTGCCAGCAGCCCTACCGTAGAGACCCAGTACTTC. Translating it yields CASSPTVETQYF.

The gene calls are TRBV7-9 and TRBJ1-2; 10 bases fit TRBD1. Losses at the gene ends were 4 bases for V and 0 bases for J; bases not matched to a gene: 11. Germline CDR1 and CDR2: SEHNR and FQNEAQ (reference sequence). The CDR3 is 18 residues long. The DNA of the CDR3 is TGTGCCAGCAGCTGGCGACCGGGACAGGGGACTTCTAACTATGGCTACACCTTC. Translating it yields CASSWRPGQGTSNYGYTF.

This clone appeared a few times. The chain has TRBV21-1 and TRBJ2-7; the table's D gene call, TRBD2, was not cross checked with the DNA. TRBV21-1 is given as a pseudogene. There are 17 residues in the CDR3. The CDR3: CASSEEAIAGGTYEQYF. In nucleotides, the CDR3 is TGTGCCAGCAGCGAAGAGGCTATAGCGGGAGGTACCTACGAGCAGTACTTC.

This clone has only a few counts. The chain links TRBV6-5 to TRBJ2-7; D unclear. The CDR3 has 13 amino acids. CDR1 and CDR2 from the germline V gene are MNHEY and SVGAGI. Trimming removed 2 bases at V and 2 bases at J, with 7 bases between. The CDR3 DNA reads as TGTGCCAGCAGTTACCGAGGAGCCTACGAGCAGTACTTC. This codes for CASSYRGAYEQYF.

This sequence joins TRBV7-2 and TRBJ2-5; 8 bases map to TRBD2. The junction had 11 bases not matched to a gene; V was cut back by 1 base and J by 1 base. Germline CDR1 SGHTA, CDR2 FQGNSA. The CDR3 runs to 18 residues. Here the CDR3 DNA reads TGTGCCAGCAGCTTAGGGAGAGGGTTAGCGGGGCCCCAAGAGACCCAGTACTTC. This translates into CASSLGRGLAGPQETQYF.

This clone came up a few times. The V gene is TRBV21-1, the J gene TRBJ2-7; the D segment call TRBD1 is taken from the table without a DNA check. TRBV21-1 is a known pseudogene. This CDR3 has 16 residues. The CDR3 here is CASSSWKTGSSYEQYF. CDR3 in DNA: TGTGCCAGCAGCAGCTGGAAGACAGGGAGCTCCTACGAGCAGTACTTC.

This clone was counted a few times. This chain connects TRBV5-1 to TRBJ2-7; the D gene is possibly TRBD2 (6 bases). In germline, CDR1 is SGHRS, CDR2 YFSETQ. Trimming pared 1 base from V and 3 bases from J, leaving 11 bases between. This CDR3 is 14 amino acids long. The CDR3 DNA sequence: TGCGCCAGCAGCTTGAGCTCTAGCGTCTACGAGCAGTACTTC. Translation: CASSLSSSVYEQYF.

The CDR3 here is CASRAGTVNTEAFF. DNA of the CDR3: TGTGCCAGCCGAGCCGGGACAGTGAACACTGAAGCTTTCTTT. The V call is TRBV28, the J call TRBJ1-1; 7 nucleotides align to TRBD1. The V gene end was trimmed by 8 bases and the J gene end by 0 bases; junction bases not matched to a gene: 6. The CDR3 consists of 14 residues. Germline values: CDR1 MDHEN, CDR2 SYDVKM. Based on the CDR3 plus reference TRBV28 and TRBJ1-1, the full variable domain is DVKVTQSSRYLVKRTGEKVFLECVQDMDHENMFWYRQDPGLGLRLIYFSYDVKMKEKGDIPEGYSVSREKKERFSLILESASTNQTSMYLCASRAGTVNTEAFFGQGTRLTVV.

CDR3 bases: TGTGCCAGCAGCTTCGCAGGGAGCAATCAGCCCCAGCATTTT. Residues: CASSFAGSNQPQHF. The chain has TRBV11-2 and TRBJ1-5; possibly TRBD1 for D (5 bases). V shed 3 bases and J shed 1 base, with 7 bases lying between them. CDR1 and CDR2 from the germline V gene are SGHAT and FQNNGV. CDR3 size: 14 residues.

CDR3 in amino acids: CASSLLEAGNQPQHF. In nucleotides, the CDR3 is TGTGCCAGCAGCTTACTCGAGGCGGGGAATCAGCCCCAGCATTTT. The chain links TRBV7-9 to TRBJ1-5; no firm D call. V dropped 2 bases and J dropped 4 bases, with 12 bases sitting between them. The CDR3 sequence is 15 residues long. CDR1 is SEHNR and CDR2 is FQNEAQ in the germline V gene (reference sequence).

This clone was counted a few times. The chain couples TRBV5-6 to TRBJ2-5; no clear D gene. The CDR3 has 12 amino acids. Trimming removed 0 bases from V and 7 bases from J, with 7 bases in between. Looked up from germline, CDR1 is SGHDT and CDR2 is YYEEEE. CDR3 sequence (DNA): TGTGCCAGCAGCTTGGCTGGGCGGACCCAGTACTTC. It specifies CASSLAGRTQYF.

This clone was counted between two and nine times. V gene TRBV7-9 combines with J gene TRBJ2-7; tentative D call: TRBD2 (6 bases). The CDR3 extends over 12 amino acids. The V gene's germline CDR1 is SEHNR and CDR2 FQNEAQ (reference sequence). V gave up 5 bases and J gave up 12 bases, with 17 bases separating them. CDR3 region: CASSPRGGVTYF. CDR3 sequence (DNA): TGTGCCAGCAGCCCCCGGGGAGGAGTGACGTACTTC. The full variable domain, in which reference TRBV7-9 and TRBJ2-7 provide the parts outside the CDR3, is DTGVSQNPRHKITKRGQNVTFRCDPISEHNRLYWYRQTLGQGPEFLTYFQNEAQLEKSRLLSDRFSAERPKGSFSTLEIQRTEQGDSAMYLCASSPRGGVTYFGPGTRLTVT.

This clone has a handful of counts. The chain couples TRBV29-1 to TRBJ1-2; TRBD1 matches 8 bases. Germline assignment: CDR1 SQVTM and CDR2 ANQGSEA. V lost 6 bases, J lost 8 bases, and 8 bases stayed unmatched. The CDR3 is 12 amino acids. The CDR3 loop reads CSVTQGAWGYTF. Written as DNA, the CDR3 is TGCAGCGTGACTCAGGGGGCCTGGGGCTACACCTTC.

This clone showed up just a few times. This chain links TRBV6-5 with TRBJ2-7; 7 nucleotides match TRBD1. CDR3 length: 15 amino acids. In germline, CDR1 is MNHEY, CDR2 SVGAGI. After removal of 2 bases from V and 0 bases from J, the junction contained 4 bases not matched to a gene. The CDR3 nucleotides read TGTGCCAGCAGTTACGGGACAGCATCCTCCTACGAGCAGTACTTC. This sequence encodes CASSYGTASSYEQYF.

A few counts support this clone. CDR3 residues: CASRIRQGRDYGYTF. The CDR3 coding sequence is TGTGCCAGCAGAATAAGACAGGGGAGGGACTATGGCTACACCTTC. The chain uses TRBV27 and TRBJ1-2; 8 nucleotides agree with TRBD1. Looked up from germline, CDR1 is MNHEY and CDR2 is SMNVEV (reference sequence). J gave up 3 bases and V 6 bases, and 9 bases lay outside the gene matches. The CDR3 loop spans 15 amino acids.

This clone has more than one count but fewer than ten. The V call is TRBV6-5, the J call TRBJ2-5; TRBD1 matches at 9 bases. The CDR3 length is 16 residues. Germline CDR1 MNHEY, CDR2 SVGAGI. V shed 2 bases and J 7 bases; nucleotides not matched to a gene: 11. The CDR3 bases are TGTGCCAGCAGTTACGCGGGACAGGGATCGGAGGGGACCCAGTACTTC. This translates into CASSYAGQGSEGTQYF.

V usage is TRBV7-9 and J usage is TRBJ1-1; 7 nucleotides match TRBD1. CDR3 length equals 14 residues. With 5 bases clipped from V and 0 bases from J, the junction kept 3 bases outside the gene matches. CDR1 is SEHNR and CDR2 is FQNEAQ in the germline V gene (reference sequence). CDR3 coding DNA: TGTGCCAGCAGCCGGGACAGCATGAACACTGAAGCTTTCTTT. Protein product: CASSRDSMNTEAFF. Variable domain in full (rest from reference TRBV7-9 and TRBJ1-1): DTGVSQNPRHKITKRGQNVTFRCDPISEHNRLYWYRQTLGQGPEFLTYFQNEAQLEKSRLLSDRFSAERPKGSFSTLEIQRTEQGDSAMYLCASSRDSMNTEAFFGQGTRLTVV.

This clone was found a few times. The chain combines TRBV5-4 with TRBJ2-7, with 9 bases lining up with TRBD2. This CDR3 contains 15 residues. Germline lookup yields CDR1 SGHNT and CDR2 YYREEE (reference sequence). The V segment lost 1 base and the J segment 7 bases; nucleotides outside the gene matches: 9. CDR3 nucleotide sequence: TGTGCCAGCAGCTTGCGGATAGCGGGGGTCCAAGAGCAGTACTTC. Translation: CASSLRIAGVQEQYF.

In this sample, this clone turned up a few times. The CDR3: CASSWALAISGANVLTF. The CDR3 DNA sequence: TGTGCCAGCAGCTGGGCCCTTGCTATCTCTGGGGCCAACGTCCTGACTTTC. This sequence joins TRBV7-9 and TRBJ2-6; D is uncertain. From germline, CDR1 is SEHNR and CDR2 FQNEAQ (reference sequence). The CDR3 totals 17 residues. V was trimmed by 4 bases and J by 0 bases, leaving 13 bases between them.

This clone came up a few times. This sequence joins TRBV2 and TRBJ2-7; 9 nucleotides align to TRBD1. The CDR3 is 12 amino acids. Germline V gene lookup returns CDR1 SNHLY and CDR2 FYNNEI. With 6 bases clipped from V and 5 bases from J, the junction kept 2 bases outside the gene matches. Written as DNA, the CDR3 is TGTGCCAGCAGGGACAGGGGCGACGAGCAGTACTTC. Translating gives CASRDRGDEQYF.

In regard to this clone: The identical CDR3 is also encoded by other nucleotide sequences in the sample. V gene TRBV5-4 combines with J gene TRBJ2-3; D is uncertain. This CDR3 spans 12 amino acids. CDR1 is SGHNT, CDR2 YYREEE, per germline (reference sequence). The V end lost 3 bases, the J end lost 0 bases, and 2 bases lay between the germline ends. CDR3 amino acids: CASSSSTDTQYF. DNA for the CDR3: TGTGCCAGCAGCTCGAGCACAGATACGCAGTATTTT.

V is TRBV7-2 and J is TRBJ2-5; 10 bases align to TRBD1. After removal of 4 bases from V and 12 bases from J, the junction contained 8 bases not matched to a gene. The CDR3 loop spans 13 amino acids. Germline assignment: CDR1 SGHTA and CDR2 FQGNSA. The CDR3 nucleotides read TGTGCCAGCAGCTCCCGACGGGGACAGGGGAAGTACTTC. Its protein is CASSSRRGQGKYF.

The chain carries TRBV7-9 and TRBJ1-1; 7 nucleotides align to TRBD1. J was trimmed by 6 bases and V by 5 bases; bases with no gene match: 6. The V gene's germline CDR1 is SEHNR and CDR2 FQNEAQ (reference sequence). The CDR3 contains 13 residues. CDR3 protein: CASSREGAPEAFF. Here the CDR3 DNA reads TGTGCCAGCAGCCGAGAGGGGGCCCCTGAAGCTTTCTTT.

The V and J genes are TRBV2 and TRBJ1-5; D gene uncertain. The V end lost 6 bases, the J end lost 7 bases, and 13 bases lay between the germline ends. Germline CDR1 SNHLY, CDR2 FYNNEI. CDR3 length equals 13 residues. CDR3 DNA: TGTGCCAGCAGACTCCAGCCGAGGCAGCCCCAGCATTTT. Its translation: CASRLQPRQPQHF.

The gene calls are TRBV30 and TRBJ2-5; TRBD1 is a possible D gene (7 bases). The germline gives CDR1 GTSNPN, CDR2 SVGIG (reference sequence). This CDR3 is 13 amino acids long. V dropped 1 base and J dropped 5 bases, with 11 bases sitting between them. DNA of the CDR3: TGTGCCTGGAGTGCAGGGGGGTTGGAGACCCAGTACTTC. Encoded protein: CAWSAGGLETQYF.

This rearrangement joins TRBV6-6 to TRBJ1-5; possible D gene TRBD1, 5 bases. Per the germline V gene, CDR1 is MNHNY and CDR2 is SVGAGI (reference sequence). Trimming removed 6 bases from V and 7 bases from J, with 13 bases in between. The CDR3 length is 13 residues. DNA for the CDR3: TGTGCCAGCAGCATCAGGGTGGACCAGCCCCAGCATTTT. This encodes CASSIRVDQPQHF.

V usage is TRBV7-9 and J usage is TRBJ1-4; possibly TRBD1 for D (5 bases). This CDR3 comprises 12 residues. Germline CDR1 and CDR2: SEHNR and FQNEAQ (reference sequence). Trimming removed 5 bases from V and 8 bases from J, with 9 bases in between. The CDR3 DNA sequence: TGTGCCAGCAGCAGGGGAGGGGAAAAACTGTTTTTT. This sequence encodes CASSRGGEKLFF.

This clone was found a few times. The rearrangement links TRBV5-1 to TRBJ2-2; a possible D gene is TRBD1 (6 bases). CDR1 is SGHRS, CDR2 YFSETQ, per germline. The CDR3 is made up of 14 amino acids. V was pared by 4 bases and J by 3 bases, with 10 bases between. The CDR3 here is CASSPYRDTGELFF. CDR3 bases: TGCGCCAGCAGCCCATACAGGGACACCGGGGAGCTGTTTTTT.

This chain connects TRBV5-1 to TRBJ2-7; 10 bases are a match to TRBD2. After removal of 0 bases from V and 3 bases from J, the junction contained 3 bases not matched to a gene. Germline loops: CDR1 SGHRS, CDR2 YFSETQ. The CDR3 has 15 residues. CDR3 amino acids: CASSLGTSGLYEQYF. Written as DNA, the CDR3 is TGCGCCAGCAGCTTGGGGACTAGCGGTCTCTACGAGCAGTACTTC. The whole variable domain, remainder taken from reference TRBV5-1 and TRBJ2-7, is KAGVTQTPRYLIKTRGQQVTLSCSPISGHRSVSWYQQTPGQGLQFLFEYFSETQRNKGNFPGRFSGRQFSNSRSEMNVSTLELGDSALYLCASSLGTSGLYEQYFGPGTRLTVT.

The chain employs TRBV6-6 and TRBJ1-2, with D uncertain. The germline CDR1 and CDR2 sequences are MNHNY and SVGAGI (reference sequence). V was pared by 4 bases and J by 3 bases, with 9 bases between. The CDR3 contains 13 residues. The CDR3 loop is CASSFLEDYGYTF. Written as DNA, the CDR3 is TGTGCCAGCAGTTTCCTTGAGGACTATGGCTACACCTTC.